A selection of T cell receptor beta chains follows, all from one sample in a study of blood T cell repertoires in COVID-19. Assay used: immunoSEQ multiplex PCR; TCRdb lists only in-frame clones, some missing. Among 150,000 to 200,000 clones listed, around nine tenths were seen once. Sequenced sample: peripheral blood. The receptor set was obtained from a man between 65 and 80 years old with acute or convalescent COVID-19. Both conserved end residues are part of each CDR3. Fields, in order: J gene, clone size, CDR3 length, D gene, V gene, CDR3 protein, CDR3 DNA. D genes are given only for firm matches. Clone size is stated in some rows and not others, as once, few, many or a class when expanded.

J gene: TRBJ1-2
clone size: few
CDR3 length: 14
D gene: -
V gene: TRBV7-3
CDR3 protein: CASSSSGWAGGYTF
CDR3 DNA: TGTGCCAGCAGCTCCTCAGGGTGGGCAGGTGGCTACACCTTC

J gene: TRBJ2-3
clone size: -
CDR3 length: 14
D gene: -
V gene: TRBV5-5
CDR3 protein: CASSLRGFLDTQYF
CDR3 DNA: TGTGCCAGCAGCTTGAGAGGCTTTTTAGATACGCAGTATTTT

J gene: TRBJ1-2
clone size: -
CDR3 length: 13
D gene: TRBD1
V gene: TRBV7-8
CDR3 protein: CASSLNRGYGYTF
CDR3 DNA: TGTGCCAGCAGCCTAAACAGGGGCTATGGCTACACCTTC

J gene: TRBJ1-5
clone size: few
CDR3 length: 13
D gene: TRBD1
V gene: TRBV19
CDR3 protein: CATSDRFYQPQHF
CDR3 DNA: TGTGCCACCTCGGACAGGTTCTATCAGCCCCAGCATTTT

J gene: TRBJ2-7
clone size: -
CDR3 length: 16
D gene: TRBD1
V gene: TRBV28
CDR3 protein: CASSYPRGQPLYEQYF
CDR3 DNA: TGTGCCAGCAGTTACCCCAGGGGACAGCCCCTCTACGAGCAGTACTTC

J gene: TRBJ1-5
clone size: -
CDR3 length: 15
D gene: TRBD1
V gene: TRBV4-1
CDR3 protein: CASSPGGASNQPQHF
CDR3 DNA: TGCGCCAGCAGCCCAGGGGGCGCGAGCAATCAGCCCCAGCATTTT

J gene: TRBJ2-3
clone size: -
CDR3 length: 14
D gene: TRBD2
V gene: TRBV7-2
CDR3 protein: CASSFGTSPDTQYF
CDR3 DNA: TGTGCCAGCAGCTTCGGGACTAGTCCGGATACGCAGTATTTT

J gene: TRBJ2-2
clone size: once
CDR3 length: 15
D gene: -
V gene: TRBV5-1
CDR3 protein: CASSLGGANTGELFF
CDR3 DNA: TGCGCCAGCAGTTTGGGGGGCGCGAACACCGGGGAGCTGTTTTTT

J gene: TRBJ2-1
clone size: -
CDR3 length: 17
D gene: TRBD2
V gene: TRBV4-3
CDR3 protein: CASSQGGGGIIYNEQFF
CDR3 DNA: TGCGCCAGCAGCCAAGGGGGCGGGGGGATTATCTACAATGAGCAGTTCTTC

J gene: TRBJ2-6
clone size: -
CDR3 length: 14
D gene: -
V gene: TRBV7-9
CDR3 protein: CASKWSSGANVLTF
CDR3 DNA: TGTGCCAGCAAATGGAGCTCTGGGGCCAACGTCCTGACTTTC

J gene: TRBJ1-2
clone size: -
CDR3 length: 13
D gene: -
V gene: TRBV7-2
CDR3 protein: CASSLVEGGGYTF
CDR3 DNA: TGTGCCAGCAGCTTAGTTGAGGGCGGGGGCTACACCTTC

J gene: TRBJ2-1
clone size: -
CDR3 length: 14
D gene: TRBD2
V gene: TRBV5-5
CDR3 protein: CASGGLAGNNEQFF
CDR3 DNA: TGTGCCAGCGGGGGACTAGCGGGCAACAATGAGCAGTTCTTC

J gene: TRBJ2-1
clone size: -
CDR3 length: 14
D gene: TRBD1
V gene: TRBV30
CDR3 protein: CAWSGQGPYNEQFF
CDR3 DNA: TGTGCCTGGAGTGGACAGGGACCCTACAATGAGCAGTTCTTC

J gene: TRBJ2-3
clone size: once
CDR3 length: 14
D gene: -
V gene: TRBV7-2
CDR3 protein: CASSLGAGGDTQYF
CDR3 DNA: TGTGCCAGCAGCTTAGGGGCAGGAGGAGATACGCAGTATTTT

J gene: TRBJ2-3
clone size: -
CDR3 length: 16
D gene: -
V gene: TRBV9
CDR3 protein: CASSEGPGFSTDTQYF
CDR3 DNA: TGTGCCAGCAGCGAAGGACCGGGATTCAGCACAGATACGCAGTATTTT

J gene: TRBJ2-7
clone size: -
CDR3 length: 14
D gene: TRBD1
V gene: TRBV6-2/TRBV6-3
CDR3 protein: CASSPGQGSYEQYF
CDR3 DNA: TGTGCCAGCAGTCCCGGACAGGGATCCTACGAGCAGTACTTC

J gene: TRBJ2-1
clone size: -
CDR3 length: 15
D gene: -
V gene: TRBV10-1
CDR3 protein: CASSVISGSYNEQFF
CDR3 DNA: TGCGCCAGCAGTGTGATTAGCGGATCTTACAATGAGCAGTTCTTC

J gene: TRBJ2-7
clone size: -
CDR3 length: 14
D gene: TRBD1
V gene: TRBV7-3
CDR3 protein: CASSYTGTGAEQYF
CDR3 DNA: TGTGCCAGCAGCTATACCGGGACAGGGGCCGAGCAGTACTTC

J gene: TRBJ2-7
clone size: -
CDR3 length: 15
D gene: -
V gene: TRBV6-2/TRBV6-3
CDR3 protein: CASSILTTETYEQYF
CDR3 DNA: TGTGCCAGCAGCATTCTAACGACAGAAACCTACGAGCAGTACTTC

J gene: TRBJ1-5
clone size: few
CDR3 length: 15
D gene: TRBD1
V gene: TRBV5-1
CDR3 protein: CASRAGQGDNQPQHF
CDR3 DNA: TGCGCCAGCAGAGCGGGACAGGGTGACAATCAGCCCCAGCATTTT

J gene: TRBJ2-7
clone size: -
CDR3 length: 15
D gene: -
V gene: TRBV6-5
CDR3 protein: CASSYTQTGLYEQYF
CDR3 DNA: TGTGCCAGCAGTTACACCCAGACAGGACTCTACGAGCAGTACTTC

J gene: TRBJ1-5
clone size: -
CDR3 length: 13
D gene: -
V gene: TRBV7-2
CDR3 protein: CASSLGGDQPQHF
CDR3 DNA: TGTGCCAGCAGCTTAGGAGGCGATCAGCCCCAGCATTTT

J gene: TRBJ2-1
clone size: -
CDR3 length: 14
D gene: -
V gene: TRBV28
CDR3 protein: CASSLVGGYNEQFF
CDR3 DNA: TGTGCCAGCAGTTTAGTCGGGGGCTACAATGAGCAGTTCTTC

J gene: TRBJ1-1
clone size: -
CDR3 length: 13
D gene: -
V gene: TRBV9
CDR3 protein: CASSPDGSPKAFF
CDR3 DNA: TGTGCCAGCAGCCCAGATGGGAGCCCCAAAGCTTTCTTT

J gene: TRBJ1-5
clone size: few
CDR3 length: 14
D gene: TRBD1
V gene: TRBV6-5
CDR3 protein: CASSGDRGYQPQHF
CDR3 DNA: TGTGCCAGCAGCGGGGACAGGGGATATCAGCCCCAGCATTTT

J gene: TRBJ2-5
clone size: -
CDR3 length: 16
D gene: -
V gene: TRBV28
CDR3 protein: CASSLWDSLYQETQYF
CDR3 DNA: TGTGCCAGCAGTTTATGGGACTCCCTCTACCAAGAGACCCAGTACTTC

J gene: TRBJ2-7
clone size: -
CDR3 length: 13
D gene: -
V gene: TRBV2
CDR3 protein: CASSGAGHNEQYF
CDR3 DNA: TGTGCCAGCAGTGGGGCAGGGCACAACGAGCAGTACTTC

J gene: TRBJ2-5
clone size: -
CDR3 length: 12
D gene: -
V gene: TRBV18
CDR3 protein: CASSSEGETQYF
CDR3 DNA: TGTGCCAGCTCCTCCGAGGGAGAGACCCAGTACTTC

J gene: TRBJ2-2
clone size: -
CDR3 length: 13
D gene: -
V gene: TRBV7-7
CDR3 protein: CASSSYFTGELFF
CDR3 DNA: TGTGCCAGCAGCTCATACTTCACCGGGGAGCTGTTTTTT

J gene: TRBJ1-2
clone size: -
CDR3 length: 15
D gene: TRBD1
V gene: TRBV5-1
CDR3 protein: CASSLGQGAYYGYTF
CDR3 DNA: TGCGCCAGCAGCTTAGGACAGGGGGCGTACTATGGCTACACCTTC

J gene: TRBJ2-3
clone size: -
CDR3 length: 17
D gene: TRBD2
V gene: TRBV27
CDR3 protein: CASSLVASGRQGDTQYF
CDR3 DNA: TGTGCCAGCAGTTTAGTCGCTAGCGGGAGGCAGGGAGATACGCAGTATTTT

J gene: TRBJ2-7
clone size: -
CDR3 length: 15
D gene: -
V gene: TRBV19
CDR3 protein: CASSQVRRPAYEQYF
CDR3 DNA: TGTGCCAGTAGTCAAGTCCGGAGGCCCGCCTACGAGCAGTACTTC

J gene: TRBJ2-1
clone size: -
CDR3 length: 13
D gene: TRBD2
V gene: TRBV6-5
CDR3 protein: CASRYPGGNEQFF
CDR3 DNA: TGTGCCAGCCGGTACCCGGGAGGAAATGAGCAGTTCTTC

J gene: TRBJ2-7
clone size: -
CDR3 length: 14
D gene: TRBD1
V gene: TRBV2
CDR3 protein: CASSEDGRGYEQYF
CDR3 DNA: TGTGCCAGCAGTGAAGATGGCAGGGGGTACGAGCAGTACTTC

J gene: TRBJ2-1
clone size: -
CDR3 length: 16
D gene: TRBD2
V gene: TRBV5-1
CDR3 protein: CASSLASTSGFNEQFF
CDR3 DNA: TGCGCCAGCAGCTTGGCCTCGACTAGCGGTTTCAATGAGCAGTTCTTC

J gene: TRBJ2-1
clone size: -
CDR3 length: 15
D gene: TRBD1
V gene: TRBV5-1
CDR3 protein: CASSWDRVSWNEQFF
CDR3 DNA: TGCGCCAGCAGCTGGGACAGGGTTTCTTGGAATGAGCAGTTCTTC

J gene: TRBJ2-3
clone size: -
CDR3 length: 13
D gene: TRBD2
V gene: TRBV5-1
CDR3 protein: CASSLAGADTQYF
CDR3 DNA: TGCGCCAGCAGCCTAGCGGGAGCAGATACGCAGTATTTT

J gene: TRBJ2-7
clone size: -
CDR3 length: 13
D gene: -
V gene: TRBV12-3/TRBV12-4
CDR3 protein: CASKSDGAYEQYF
CDR3 DNA: TGTGCCAGCAAATCCGACGGGGCCTACGAGCAGTACTTC

J gene: TRBJ2-5
clone size: -
CDR3 length: 13
D gene: -
V gene: TRBV2
CDR3 protein: CASSDRDKKTQYF
CDR3 DNA: TGTGCCAGCAGTGACAGGGACAAGAAGACCCAGTACTTC

J gene: TRBJ1-5
clone size: few
CDR3 length: 17
D gene: TRBD1
V gene: TRBV28
CDR3 protein: CASSWEQGLLGNQPQHF
CDR3 DNA: TGTGCCAGCAGTTGGGAACAGGGGCTTCTTGGCAATCAGCCCCAGCATTTT